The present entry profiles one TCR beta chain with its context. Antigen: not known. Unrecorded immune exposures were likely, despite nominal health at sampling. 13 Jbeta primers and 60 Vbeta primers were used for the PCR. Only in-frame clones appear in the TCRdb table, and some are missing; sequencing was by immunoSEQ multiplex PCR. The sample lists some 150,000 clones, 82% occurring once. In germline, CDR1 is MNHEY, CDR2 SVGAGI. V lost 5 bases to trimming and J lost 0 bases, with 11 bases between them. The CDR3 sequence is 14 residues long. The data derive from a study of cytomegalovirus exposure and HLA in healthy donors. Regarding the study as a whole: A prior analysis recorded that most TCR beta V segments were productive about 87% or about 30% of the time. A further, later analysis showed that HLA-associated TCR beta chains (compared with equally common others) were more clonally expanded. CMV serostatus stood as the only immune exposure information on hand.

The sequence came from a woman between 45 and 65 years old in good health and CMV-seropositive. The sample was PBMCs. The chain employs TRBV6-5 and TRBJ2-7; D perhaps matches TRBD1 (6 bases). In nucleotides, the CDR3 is TGTGCCAGCAGTGATTGGGGGCTCTCCTACGAGCAGTACTTC. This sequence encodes CASSDWGLSYEQYF.